A single TCR beta chain is shown here with its context. Profiled with immunoSEQ multiplex PCR; TCRdb holds only in-frame clones, not every one. The profile shows around 60,000 clones, roughly nine tenths of them singletons. The CDR3 is 16 residues long. V shed 3 bases and J shed 4 bases, with 15 bases lying between them. From germline, CDR1 is SNHLY and CDR2 FYNNEI. These data come from a study of blood T cell repertoires in COVID-19. Whole-study context: Some COVID-19 samples were acute and others convalescent; all came from the United States, Italy and Spain. Sample material is recorded as cDNA or gDNA derived from T cells, B-cell-depleted T cells, or PBMCs.

The sequence was obtained from a man aged 55 to 70 with acute or convalescent COVID-19. Material for sequencing was peripheral blood. The chain recombines TRBV2 with TRBJ1-4; maybe TRBD1 (5 bases). CDR3 sequence (DNA): TGTGCCAGCAGTGAGACAGCCTTCACATTTAATGAAAAACTGTTTTTT. Translated: CASSETAFTFNEKLFF.